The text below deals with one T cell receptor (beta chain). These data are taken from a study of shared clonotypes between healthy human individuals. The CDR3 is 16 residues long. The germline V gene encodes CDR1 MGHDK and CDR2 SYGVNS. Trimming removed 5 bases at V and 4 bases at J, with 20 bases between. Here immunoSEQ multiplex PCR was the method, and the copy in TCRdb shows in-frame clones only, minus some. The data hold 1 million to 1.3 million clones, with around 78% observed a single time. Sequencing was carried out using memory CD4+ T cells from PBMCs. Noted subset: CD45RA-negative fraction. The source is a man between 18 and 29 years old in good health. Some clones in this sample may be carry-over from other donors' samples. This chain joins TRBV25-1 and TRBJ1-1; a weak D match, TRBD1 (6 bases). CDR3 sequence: CASSQTGAGRSTEAFF. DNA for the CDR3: TGTGCCAGCAGTCAAACGGGGGCGGGAAGATCCACTGAAGCTTTCTTT.